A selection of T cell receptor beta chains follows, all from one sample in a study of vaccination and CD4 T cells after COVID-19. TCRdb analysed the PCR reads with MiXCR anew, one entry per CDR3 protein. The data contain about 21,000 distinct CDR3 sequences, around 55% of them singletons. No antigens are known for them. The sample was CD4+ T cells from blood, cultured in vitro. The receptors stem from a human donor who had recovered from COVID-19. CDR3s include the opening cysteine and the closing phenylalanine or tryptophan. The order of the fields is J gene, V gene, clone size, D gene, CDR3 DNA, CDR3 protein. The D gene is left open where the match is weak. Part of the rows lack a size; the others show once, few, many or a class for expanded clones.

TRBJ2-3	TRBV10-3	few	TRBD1	TGTGCCATCAGGGGGACAGTCACAGATACGCAGTATTTT	CAIRGTVTDTQYF
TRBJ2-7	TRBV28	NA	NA	TGTGCCACTGACAGTAGCTCCTACGAGCAGTACTTC	CATDSSSYEQYF
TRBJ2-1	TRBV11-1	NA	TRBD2	TGTGCCAGCAGCTTACGGGCGGGAGGGACCTACAATGAGCAGTTCTTC	CASSLRAGGTYNEQFF
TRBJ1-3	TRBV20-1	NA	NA	TGCAGTGCTGCTGGATCCTCTGGAAACACCATATATTTT	CSAAGSSGNTIYF
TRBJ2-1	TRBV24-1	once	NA	TGTGCCACCTCCGGGGCGGGATCCTACAATGAGCAGTTCTTC	CATSGAGSYNEQFF
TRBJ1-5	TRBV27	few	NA	TGTGCCAGCAGTCCCCGGGGGGGAGGCAATCAGCCCCAGCATTTT	CASSPRGGGNQPQHF
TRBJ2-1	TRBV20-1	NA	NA	TGCAGTGCTCCCGGCCGGAGCTCCTACAATGAGCAGTTCTTC	CSAPGRSSYNEQFF
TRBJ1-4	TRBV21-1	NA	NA	TGTGCCAGCAGCAAAGATTGGCAGGGAGGGGAAAAACTGTTTTTT	CASSKDWQGGEKLFF
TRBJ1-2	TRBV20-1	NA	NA	TGCAGTGCTAGGACCTCCGGCGGAGGCTACACCTTC	CSARTSGGGYTF
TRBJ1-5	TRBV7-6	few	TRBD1	TGTGCCAGCAGCGAAACACAGGGGATCGGGCAGCCCCAGCATTTT	CASSETQGIGQPQHF
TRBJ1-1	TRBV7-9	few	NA	TGTGCCAGCAGCTTAGCGAGGGTTATCGGGGGGCCAGTCACTGAAGCTTTCTTT	CASSLARVIGGPVTEAFF
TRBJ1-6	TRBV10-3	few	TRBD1	TGTGCCATCAGCGGACAGGGGGAATCACCCCTCCACTTT	CAISGQGESPLHF
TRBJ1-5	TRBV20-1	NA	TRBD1	TGCAGTGCTAGGACGACAGGGGATCAGCCCCAGCATTTT	CSARTTGDQPQHF
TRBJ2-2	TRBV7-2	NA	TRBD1	TGTGCCAGCAGCTTCTGGACAGGGGTTAACACCGGGGAGCTGTTTTTT	CASSFWTGVNTGELFF
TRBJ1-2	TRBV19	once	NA	TGTGCCAGTAATAACGTGGGACATTACGATGGCTACACCTTC	CASNNVGHYDGYTF
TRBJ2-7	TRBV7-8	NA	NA	TGTGCCAGCAGCAGCCTCTCGGCTAGCTCCGAGCAGTACTTC	CASSSLSASSEQYF
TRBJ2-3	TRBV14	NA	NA	TGTGCCAGCAGCCAAGTGAAGGGGGGGAGCACAGATACGCAGTATTTT	CASSQVKGGSTDTQYF
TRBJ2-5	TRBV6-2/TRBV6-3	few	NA	TGTGCCAGCAGTGGGACAACGGAGACCCAGTACTTC	CASSGTTETQYF
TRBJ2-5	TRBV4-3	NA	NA	TGCGCCAGCAGCCAAGATCTCAGCGTAGGGACCCAGTACTTC	CASSQDLSVGTQYF
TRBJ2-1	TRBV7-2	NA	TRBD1	TGTGCCAGCAGCTCCGGGACAGGGGGGAGATGGAGCTTC	CASSSGTGGRWSF
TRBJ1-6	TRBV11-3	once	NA	TGTGCCAGCAGCTTACTGCGTACAAATAATTCACCCCTCCACTTT	CASSLLRTNNSPLHF
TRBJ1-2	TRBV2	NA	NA	TGTGCCAGCAGTTGGGGGCCCAGTAACTATGGCTACACCTTC	CASSWGPSNYGYTF
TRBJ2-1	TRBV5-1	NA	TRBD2	TGCGCCAGCAGCCCGAACTACAGACTATCAGCGGGGACGATTAGAAATGAGCAGTTCTTC	CASSPNYRLSAGTIRNEQFF
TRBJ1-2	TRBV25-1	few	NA	TGTGCCAGCAGTGGGACGGGGTATCATGGCTACACCTTC	CASSGTGYHGYTF
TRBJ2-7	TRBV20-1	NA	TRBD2	TGCAGTGCCTCACTAGCGGGGGCCCTATTGCGAGAGCAGTACTTC	CSASLAGALLREQYF
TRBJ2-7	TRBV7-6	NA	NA	TGTGCCAGCAGCTTAAAGAGTCAGGGAGCTCGCTACGAGCAGTACTTC	CASSLKSQGARYEQYF